These 14 T cell receptor beta chains were sequenced from one sample in a study of blood T cell repertoires in COVID-19. Generated by immunoSEQ multiplex PCR, the TCRdb table keeps only in-frame clones and is missing some. This table holds about 44,000 clones, approximately 88% found once. Sample: peripheral blood. The receptors come from a woman in her 40s with acute or convalescent COVID-19.

The rearrangement joins TRBV6-5 to TRBJ1-1, with D tentatively TRBD1 (5 bases). This CDR3 comprises 13 residues. The V gene lost 6 bases and the J gene lost 3 bases, with 11 bases spanning the gap. Germline CDR1 MNHEY, CDR2 SVGAGI. The CDR3 here is CASRKDRDTEAFF. In nucleotides, the CDR3 is TGTGCCAGCAGGAAAGACAGAGACACTGAAGCTTTCTTT.

The V and J genes are TRBV28 and TRBJ2-5; 8 bases map to TRBD1. This CDR3 has 16 residues. Germline values: CDR1 MDHEN, CDR2 SYDVKM. The J segment lost 6 bases and the V segment lost 8 bases, leaving 17 bases of the junction unmatched. The CDR3 sequence is CASSVYIGTGEQTQYF. The CDR3 coding sequence is TGTGCCAGCTCAGTTTATATCGGGACAGGAGAACAGACCCAGTACTTC.

This chain uses TRBV5-5 with TRBJ2-7; the match to TRBD1 covers 10 bases. This CDR3 is built from 15 residues. V shed 4 bases and J 2 bases; nucleotides not matched to a gene: 6. Germline CDR1 reads SGHKS; CDR2 reads YYEKEE (reference sequence). The CDR3 sequence: CASSPGTGVTYEQYF. The CDR3 bases are TGTGCCAGCAGCCCCGGGACAGGGGTGACCTACGAGCAGTACTTC.

The chain is built from TRBV7-2 and TRBJ1-2; D might be TRBD1 (6 bases). Trimming stripped 4 bases from V and 5 bases from J, with 11 bases between. The CDR3 runs 13 residues. Germline-derived CDR1 and CDR2 are SGHTA and FQGNSA. CDR3 region: CASSSGQFYGYTF. DNA of the CDR3: TGTGCCAGCAGCTCTGGACAGTTTTATGGCTACACCTTC.

The chain carries TRBV7-2 and TRBJ1-4; weak D call: TRBD1 (6 bases). The germline gives CDR1 SGHTA, CDR2 FQGNSA. Trimming pared 1 base from V and 8 bases from J, leaving 11 bases between. The CDR3 covers 14 residues. The CDR3 protein is CASSLVYRDEKLFF. The DNA of the CDR3 is TGTGCCAGCAGCTTAGTTTACAGGGACGAAAAACTGTTTTTT. The entire variable domain, with the rest obtained from reference TRBV7-2 and TRBJ1-4, is as follows: GAGVSQSPSNKVTEKGKDVELRCDPISGHTALYWYRQSLGQGLEFLIYFQGNSAPDKSGLPSDRFSAERTGGSVSTLTIQRTQQEDSAVYLCASSLVYRDEKLFFGSGTQLSVL.

The V call is TRBV9, the J call TRBJ2-7, with 7 positions matching TRBD1. The V and J ends lost 5 bases and 4 bases, in that order; junction bases with no gene match: 9. The CDR3 consists of 14 residues. Germline values: CDR1 SGDLS, CDR2 YYNGEE. The CDR3 spells CASSLDRVGYEQYF. DNA for the CDR3: TGTGCCAGCAGTTTAGACAGGGTCGGATACGAGCAGTACTTC.

The chain recombines TRBV29-1 with TRBJ1-2; TRBD1 aligns across 7 bases. The trim removed 8 bases at V and 8 bases at J, leaving 11 bases unmatched. CDR1 is SQVTM, CDR2 ANQGSEA, per germline. This CDR3 has 12 residues. CDR3 in DNA: TGCAGCTTCGGACAGGCGAGTGGAGGCTACACCTTC. This codes for CSFGQASGGYTF.

The J gene is TRBJ2-7, the V gene TRBV7-9; 16 bases are shared with TRBD2. CDR1 is SEHNR, CDR2 FQNEAQ, per germline (reference sequence). CDR3 length: 17 amino acids. V lost 3 bases, J lost 2 bases, and 4 bases stayed unmatched. The CDR3 sequence is CASSLSGLAGGPYEQYF. For the CDR3, the DNA is TGTGCCAGCAGCTTGTCGGGACTAGCGGGAGGGCCCTACGAGCAGTACTTC. Full variable domain (missing parts from reference TRBV7-9 and TRBJ2-7): DTGVSQNPRHKITKRGQNVTFRCDPISEHNRLYWYRQTLGQGPEFLTYFQNEAQLEKSRLLSDRFSAERPKGSFSTLEIQRTEQGDSAMYLCASSLSGLAGGPYEQYFGPGTRLTVT.

The chain joins TRBV12-3 or TRBV12-4 to TRBJ1-6, with D unclear. Trimming removed 1 base at V and 8 bases at J, with 3 bases between. The CDR3 has 12 amino acids. CDR3 coding DNA: TGTGCCAGCAGTTTAGTAGATTCACCCCTCCACTTT. Translating gives CASSLVDSPLHF.

The chain links TRBV9 to TRBJ1-1; D not resolved. The CDR3 runs to 14 residues. From germline, CDR1 is SGDLS and CDR2 YYNGEE. The V end was cut by 4 bases, the J end by 0 bases, with 10 bases between. The CDR3 bases are TGTGCCAGCAGCTTCAACGGGATGAACACTGAAGCTTTCTTT. Amino acid sequence: CASSFNGMNTEAFF. Together with reference TRBV9 and TRBJ1-1, the CDR3 gives the full variable domain: DSGVTQTPKHLITATGQRVTLRCSPRSGDLSVYWYQQSLDQGLQFLIQYYNGEERAKGNILERFSAQQFPDLHSELNLSSLELGDSALYFCASSFNGMNTEAFFGQGTRLTVV.

The chain combines TRBV10-3 with TRBJ2-5; TRBD1 aligns across 8 bases. V shed 4 bases, J shed 3 bases, and the junction held 4 bases outside the gene matches. The CDR3 contains 14 residues. Per germline, CDR1 ENHRY and CDR2 SYGVKD. CDR3 protein: CAISGDRGEETQYF. The CDR3 DNA is TGTGCCATCAGTGGAGACAGGGGAGAAGAGACCCAGTACTTC.

This chain joins TRBV5-1 and TRBJ2-7, with 11 positions matching TRBD2. The V and J ends lost 2 bases and 5 bases, in that order; junction bases with no gene match: 3. Germline CDR1 and CDR2: SGHRS and YFSETQ. The CDR3 loop spans 14 amino acids. In DNA form, the CDR3 reads TGCGCCAGCAGCTTCGCACTAGCGGGGGACGAGCAGTACTTC. Translation: CASSFALAGDEQYF. The complete variable domain, with remaining parts taken from reference TRBV5-1 and TRBJ2-7, reads KAGVTQTPRYLIKTRGQQVTLSCSPISGHRSVSWYQQTPGQGLQFLFEYFSETQRNKGNFPGRFSGRQFSNSRSEMNVSTLELGDSALYLCASSFALAGDEQYFGPGTRLTVT.

This clone was detected only a few times. The chain joins TRBV5-1 to TRBJ2-2, with 8 bases identical to TRBD1. Trimming at V came to 5 bases and at J to 2 bases, leaving 5 bases not matched to a gene. Germline V gene lookup returns CDR1 SGHRS and CDR2 YFSETQ. This CDR3 comprises 15 residues. The CDR3 protein is CASRPTGVNTGELFF. The CDR3 coding sequence is TGCGCCAGCAGGCCGACAGGGGTCAACACCGGGGAGCTGTTTTTT.

This chain connects TRBV7-9 to TRBJ1-2; 10 bases align to TRBD1. The J segment lost 0 bases and the V segment lost 5 bases, leaving 9 bases of the junction unmatched. CDR1 is SEHNR and CDR2 is FQNEAQ in the germline V gene (reference sequence). This CDR3 has 17 amino acids. CDR3 coding DNA: TGTGCCAGCAGCCCGCGAGGACAGGGGGAACCTAACTATGGCTACACCTTC. Protein: CASSPRGQGEPNYGYTF.